Below, 19 T cell receptor beta chains from the same sample are listed, as sequenced in a study of shared clonotypes between healthy human individuals. Profiling relied on immunoSEQ multiplex PCR, and the TCRdb table lists in-frame clones only, not all of them. The sample contains some 500,000 clones, around 96% of which appear only once. Source material: naive CD4+ T cells sorted from blood. Subset of the sample: CD45RA+ positively selected. The receptors here all came from a woman between 25 and 40 years old in good health.

A few counts support this clone. The chain joins TRBV29-1 to TRBJ1-5, with D unclear. This CDR3 region has 12 residues. The germline gives CDR1 SQVTM, CDR2 ANQGSEA. Between the trimmed V and J ends, which lost 5 bases and 2 bases, there was a span of 7 bases. CDR3 protein: CSVSEGNQPQHF. Here the CDR3 DNA reads TGCAGCGTTTCAGAGGGCAATCAGCCCCAGCATTTT. The full variable domain, rest sourced from reference TRBV29-1 and TRBJ1-5, is SAVISQKPSRDICQRGTSLTIQCQVDSQVTMMFWYRQQPGQSLTLIATANQGSEATYESGFVIDKFPISRPNLTFSTLTVSNMSPEDSSIYLCSVSEGNQPQHFGDGTRLSIL.

The chain joins TRBV28 to TRBJ2-1; 10 nucleotides match TRBD1. The V gene's germline CDR1 is MDHEN and CDR2 SYDVKM. V dropped 10 bases and J dropped 7; count of bases not matched to a gene: 7. The CDR3 has 13 residues. The CDR3 DNA reads TGTGCCACGCAGGGACAGGGGCAAAATGAGCAGTTCTTC. It translates to CATQGQGQNEQFF.

The chain links TRBV5-1 to TRBJ2-3; no reliable D call. This CDR3 is built from 15 residues. With 7 bases removed from V and 1 base from J, the gap between germline ends came to 16 bases. Germline CDR1 is SGHRS and CDR2 is YFSETQ. The CDR3 DNA reads as TGCGCCAGCGGACCGGGTATCTCAGGCACAGATACGCAGTATTTT. The encoded protein is CASGPGISGTDTQYF.

The rearrangement joins TRBV28 to TRBJ1-1, with D hard to call. Between the trimmed V and J ends, which lost 5 bases and 7 bases, there was a span of 14 bases. Germline loops: CDR1 MDHEN, CDR2 SYDVKM. The CDR3 length is 13 residues. In DNA form, the CDR3 reads TGTGCCAGCAGTCCCCCCGCCGGCGGTGAAGCTTTCTTT. Amino acid sequence: CASSPPAGGEAFF.

The genes are TRBV28 and TRBJ1-3, with 7 positions matching TRBD1. V shed 6 bases and J 0 bases; nucleotides not matched to a gene: 5. The CDR3 is 15 amino acids. Per the germline V gene, CDR1 is MDHEN and CDR2 is SYDVKM. The CDR3 protein is CASRRQGNSGNTIYF. As DNA, the CDR3 is TGTGCCAGCAGGAGACAGGGTAACTCTGGAAACACCATATATTTT.

The chain uses TRBV27 and TRBJ1-2; 7 bases agree with TRBD1. J was trimmed by 3 bases and V by 6 bases; bases with no gene match: 10. CDR3 size: 15 residues. Germline lookup yields CDR1 MNHEY and CDR2 SMNVEV (reference sequence). In DNA, the CDR3 is TGTGCCAGCAGACCCACCATAGACAGGGACTATGGCTACACCTTC. Residues: CASRPTIDRDYGYTF.

This clone was observed once. V gene TRBV7-9 combines with J gene TRBJ2-1; D might be TRBD2 (5 bases). CDR1 and CDR2 (germline): SEHNR, FQNEAQ (reference sequence). V lost 2 bases and J lost 12, with 14 bases in between. This CDR3 has 13 residues. Written as DNA, the CDR3 is TGTGCCAGCAGCTTAAACACTCAGGAGGTGCAGTTCTTC. This translates into CASSLNTQEVQFF. Combining the CDR3 with reference TRBV7-9 and TRBJ2-1 gives the whole variable domain DTGVSQNPRHKITKRGQNVTFRCDPISEHNRLYWYRQTLGQGPEFLTYFQNEAQLEKSRLLSDRFSAERPKGSFSTLEIQRTEQGDSAMYLCASSLNTQEVQFFGPGTRLTVL.

The CDR3 sequence is CASSLNGGPYEQYF. The CDR3 nucleotides are TGTGCCAGCAGCTTAAATGGGGGCCCCTACGAGCAGTACTTC. The chain couples TRBV11-2 to TRBJ2-7; D is possibly TRBD1 (6 bases). This CDR3 contains 14 residues. CDR1 SGHAT and CDR2 FQNNGV come from the germline V gene. V lost 2 bases to trimming and J lost 2 bases, with 10 bases between them.

This clone has a single count. The rearrangement joins TRBV28 to TRBJ2-5, with D unclear. Germline V gene lookup returns CDR1 MDHEN and CDR2 SYDVKM. V lost 6 bases to trimming and J lost 6 bases, with 14 bases between them. The CDR3 consists of 13 residues. The CDR3 reads CASSQSAPQTQYF. The CDR3 nucleotides are TGTGCCAGCAGCCAGTCCGCCCCGCAGACCCAGTACTTC.

The rearrangement joins TRBV12-5 to TRBJ2-1; a weak D match, TRBD1 (5 bases). Trimming took off 5 bases at V and 3 bases at J, with 5 bases between the two ends. This CDR3 contains 12 residues. CDR1 is LGHNT and CDR2 is FRNRAP in the germline V gene. CDR3 nucleotides: TGTGCTAGTGGTACAGGCTACAATGAGCAGTTCTTC. Its translation is CASGTGYNEQFF.

The chain combines TRBV6-4 with TRBJ2-7; D uncertain. The ends were cut back, 1 base at V and 5 bases at J, with 6 bases in the middle. Germline CDR1 reads MRHNA; CDR2 reads SNTAGT. CDR3 length: 12 amino acids. DNA of the CDR3: TGTGCCAGCAGTGACTGGGCTAACGAGCAGTACTTC. Its protein is CASSDWANEQYF.

This chain uses TRBV29-1 with TRBJ2-2; 7 nucleotides line up with TRBD2. The germline V gene encodes CDR1 SQVTM and CDR2 ANQGSEA. This CDR3 has 14 residues. V shed 4 bases and J 7 bases; nucleotides not matched to a gene: 9. CDR3 in amino acids: CSVVVAGVDGELFF. CDR3 in DNA: TGCAGCGTTGTGGTGGCGGGAGTCGACGGGGAGCTGTTTTTT.

The chain combines TRBV7-8 with TRBJ1-1, with TRBD1 as a possible D gene (6 bases). The V gene lost 1 base and the J gene lost 1 base, with 7 bases spanning the gap. From germline, CDR1 is SGHVS and CDR2 FQNEAQ. The CDR3 has 14 residues. CDR3 sequence: CASSLEGGNTEAFF. In DNA form, the CDR3 reads TGTGCCAGCAGCTTAGAGGGGGGGAACACTGAAGCTTTCTTT.

The gene calls are TRBV28 and TRBJ1-1; D is ambiguous. The CDR3 is 15 amino acids. V was clipped by 2 bases and J by 4 bases, with 14 bases between them. Germline V gene lookup returns CDR1 MDHEN and CDR2 SYDVKM. This CDR3 reads CASSLGYVASTEAFF. In DNA, the CDR3 is TGTGCCAGCAGTTTAGGGTACGTCGCATCCACTGAAGCTTTCTTT.

This chain uses TRBV7-9 with TRBJ1-2, with a tentative D call TRBD1 (5 bases). The germline V gene encodes CDR1 SEHNR and CDR2 FQNEAQ (reference sequence). Trimming cost V 3 bases and J 8 bases, with 22 bases left between them. CDR3 length: 16 amino acids. The CDR3 DNA sequence: TGTGCCAGCAGCTTTGCAGATAGAGGGACCGTAACAGGCTACACCTTC. Translating gives CASSFADRGTVTGYTF.

This sequence joins TRBV5-1 and TRBJ2-1; D uncertain. Trimming took 4 bases from V and 9 from J, leaving 14 bases between them. The CDR3 runs 13 residues. Germline-derived CDR1 and CDR2 are SGHRS and YFSETQ. The CDR3 region has the DNA TGCGCCAGCAGCCCAAGTTCCACCCTTGAGCAGTTCTTC. It codes for CASSPSSTLEQFF.

The chain couples TRBV28 to TRBJ2-5, with D possibly being TRBD1 or TRBD2 (5 bases each). V dropped 7 bases and J dropped 0 bases, with 9 bases sitting between them. The CDR3 is made up of 13 amino acids. Germline V gene data show CDR1 as MDHEN and CDR2 as SYDVKM. CDR3 DNA sequence: TGTGCCAGCACTCAGGGACACCAAGAGACCCAGTACTTC. Protein: CASTQGHQETQYF.

Points on this clone: Other DNA sequences in this specimen translate into the identical CDR3. This chain uses TRBV5-1 with TRBJ2-5, with 10 bases lining up with TRBD2. The CDR3 length is 14 residues. Germline V gene lookup returns CDR1 SGHRS and CDR2 YFSETQ. The V gene end was trimmed by 4 bases and the J gene end by 3 bases; junction bases not matched to a gene: 3. The CDR3 spells CASSLAGVEETQYF. The CDR3 DNA reads TGCGCCAGCAGCCTAGCGGGAGTTGAAGAGACCCAGTACTTC. The variable domain in full, with the rest retrieved from reference TRBV5-1 and TRBJ2-5, is KAGVTQTPRYLIKTRGQQVTLSCSPISGHRSVSWYQQTPGQGLQFLFEYFSETQRNKGNFPGRFSGRQFSNSRSEMNVSTLELGDSALYLCASSLAGVEETQYFGPGTRLLVL.

The gene calls are TRBV5-1 and TRBJ2-2, with 12 bases matching TRBD1. CDR1 and CDR2 from the germline V gene are SGHRS and YFSETQ. The CDR3 totals 18 residues. V lost 4 bases, J lost 2 bases, and 9 bases stayed unmatched. The CDR3 DNA reads as TGCGCCAGCAGCCTCGAGGGACAGGGGGCTCTAAACACCGGGGAGCTGTTTTTT. Its translation is CASSLEGQGALNTGELFF. The complete variable domain, with remaining parts taken from reference TRBV5-1 and TRBJ2-2, reads KAGVTQTPRYLIKTRGQQVTLSCSPISGHRSVSWYQQTPGQGLQFLFEYFSETQRNKGNFPGRFSGRQFSNSRSEMNVSTLELGDSALYLCASSLEGQGALNTGELFFGEGSRLTVL.